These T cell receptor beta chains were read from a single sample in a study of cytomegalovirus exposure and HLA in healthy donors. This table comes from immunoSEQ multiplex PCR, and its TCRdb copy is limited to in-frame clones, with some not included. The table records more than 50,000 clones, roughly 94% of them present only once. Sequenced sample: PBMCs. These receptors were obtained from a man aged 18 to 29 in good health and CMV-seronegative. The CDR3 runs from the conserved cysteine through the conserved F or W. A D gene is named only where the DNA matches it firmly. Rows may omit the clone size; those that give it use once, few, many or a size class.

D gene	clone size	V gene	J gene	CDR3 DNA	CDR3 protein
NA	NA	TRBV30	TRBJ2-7	TGTGCCTGGAGTTTCGGGATAGGCGAGCAGTACTTC	CAWSFGIGEQYF
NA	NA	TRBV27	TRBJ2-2	TGTGCCAGCAGCTTGGGGCTCATCAGAGCCGGGGAGCTGTTTTTT	CASSLGLIRAGELFF
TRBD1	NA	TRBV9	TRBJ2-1	TGTGCCAGCAGCGTAACAGGGGCCCGAGGGAATGAGCAGTTCTTC	CASSVTGARGNEQFF
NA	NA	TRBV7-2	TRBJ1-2	TGTGCCAGCAGCTTTTGGAGACGGCCGGTGTACACCTTC	CASSFWRRPVYTF
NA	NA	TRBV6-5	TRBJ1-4	TGTGCCAGCAGTTACCGTGCCAGCGCTAATGAAAAACTGTTTTTT	CASSYRASANEKLFF
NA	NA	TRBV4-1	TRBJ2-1	TGCGCCAGCAGCCAAGATACATCTCAACTAGGCGGATCTTCCTACAATGAGCAGTTCTTC	CASSQDTSQLGGSSYNEQFF
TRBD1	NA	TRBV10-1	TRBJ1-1	TGCGCCAGCAGTGAGGCCTCCGACAGGGTGAACACTGAAGCTTTCTTT	CASSEASDRVNTEAFF
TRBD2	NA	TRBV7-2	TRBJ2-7	TGTGCCAGCAGCGCCTTCCCTGGGACTAGCTACGAGCAGTACTTC	CASSAFPGTSYEQYF
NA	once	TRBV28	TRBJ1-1	TGTGCCAGCAGTTTCTGGGACACAACGTCGACAAACACTGAAGCTTTCTTT	CASSFWDTTSTNTEAFF
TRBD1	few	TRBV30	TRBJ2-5	TGTGCCTGGAGTGGACAGGGTGGTTGGGAGACCCAGTACTTC	CAWSGQGGWETQYF
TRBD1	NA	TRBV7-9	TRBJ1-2	TGTGCCAGCAGCTTAGAAACAGGGGCCACCGCTGGCTACACCTTC	CASSLETGATAGYTF
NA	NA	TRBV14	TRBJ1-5	TGTGCCAGCAGCCATAATAGCAATCAGCCCCAGCATTTT	CASSHNSNQPQHF
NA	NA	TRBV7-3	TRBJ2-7	TGTGCCAGCAGCTTAGGTTCCGGGGACTACGAGCAGTACTTC	CASSLGSGDYEQYF
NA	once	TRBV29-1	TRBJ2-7	TGCAGCGTTGAAGAATCAGGGACACCCTACGAGCAGTACTTC	CSVEESGTPYEQYF
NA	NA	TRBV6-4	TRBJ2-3	TGTGCCAGCAGCCCACAGGGAGAAGATACGCAGTATTTT	CASSPQGEDTQYF
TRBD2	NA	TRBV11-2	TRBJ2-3	TGTGCCAGCCGAACGGGAGGTACAGATACGCAGTATTTT	CASRTGGTDTQYF
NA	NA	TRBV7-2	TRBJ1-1	TGTGCCAGCAGCCGAGACTACGGGTATGAAGCTTTCTTT	CASSRDYGYEAFF
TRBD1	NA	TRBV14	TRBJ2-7	TGTGCCAGCAGCCCCTTGACAGGGGACGAGCAGTACTTC	CASSPLTGDEQYF
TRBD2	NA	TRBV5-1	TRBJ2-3	TGCGCCAGCAGCTTGGGCCTGGGACTAGCGGGAAGCACAGATACGCAGTATTTT	CASSLGLGLAGSTDTQYF
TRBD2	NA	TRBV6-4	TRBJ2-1	TGTGCCAGCAGTCCGGGACTAGCGGGAGAACATGAGCAGTTCTTC	CASSPGLAGEHEQFF
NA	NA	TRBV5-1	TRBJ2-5	TGCGCCAGCAGCTTGGGAACAGGTCAAGAGACCCAGTACTTC	CASSLGTGQETQYF
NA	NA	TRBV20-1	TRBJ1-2	TGCAGTGCTACCGGGTCCTATGGCTACACCTTC	CSATGSYGYTF
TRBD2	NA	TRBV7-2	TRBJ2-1	TGTGCCAGCAGCTTGCTCGGGACTAGCGGGCCGCGAGAGCAGTTCTTC	CASSLLGTSGPREQFF
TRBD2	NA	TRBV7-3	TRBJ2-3	TGTGCCAGCAGCTTATCTCTCGCGGGAGGTGATGGAGATACGCAGTATTTT	CASSLSLAGGDGDTQYF
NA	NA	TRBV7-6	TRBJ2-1	TGTGCCAGCAGCTTGACTGCACGGAGCTCCTACAATGAGCAGTTCTTC	CASSLTARSSYNEQFF
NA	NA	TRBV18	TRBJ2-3	TGTGCCAGCTCACCACCGACACAAGAAACGCAGTATTTT	CASSPPTQETQYF
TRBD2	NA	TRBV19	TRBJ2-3	TGTGCCAGTAGTATAGCGGGAGGCCCCACAGATACGCAGTATTTT	CASSIAGGPTDTQYF
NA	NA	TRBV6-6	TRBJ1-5	TGTGCCAGCAGTTACTCACAGAATCAGCCCCAGCATTTT	CASSYSQNQPQHF
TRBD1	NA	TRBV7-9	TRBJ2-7	TGTGCCAGCAGCATCCAAAGCCTGGGACAGTCCTACGAGCAGTACTTC	CASSIQSLGQSYEQYF
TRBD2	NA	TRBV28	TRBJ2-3	TGTGCCAGCAGTGGGGAGGCGGGAGGAACAGATACGCAGTATTTT	CASSGEAGGTDTQYF
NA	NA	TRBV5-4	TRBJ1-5	TGTGCCAGCAGCTTGGCGGGGGGGGATCAGCCCCAGCATTTT	CASSLAGGDQPQHF
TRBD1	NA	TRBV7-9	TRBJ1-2	TGTGCCAGCAGCCGCGGGACAGGGGATGGCTACACCTTC	CASSRGTGDGYTF
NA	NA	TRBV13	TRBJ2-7	TGTGCCAGCAGCTTAGGAAACCTAGTAGGCGAGCAGTACTTC	CASSLGNLVGEQYF
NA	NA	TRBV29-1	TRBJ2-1	TGCAGCGCCGAGTTATTTTCGGATGAGCAGTTCTTC	CSAELFSDEQFF
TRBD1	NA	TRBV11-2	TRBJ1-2	TGTGCCAGCAGCTGGGGGGACAGGGTCGGTGGCTACACCTTC	CASSWGDRVGGYTF
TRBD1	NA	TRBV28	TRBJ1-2	TGTGCCAGCAGTTTATGGGTCGGGACAGACCTCACATCTAACTATGGCTACACCTTC	CASSLWVGTDLTSNYGYTF
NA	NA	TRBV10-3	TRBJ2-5	TGTGCCATCAGTGATGGCCGACAAGAGACCCAGTACTTC	CAISDGRQETQYF
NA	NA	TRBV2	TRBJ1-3	TGTGCCAGCAGTGAAGGAGATTCTGGAAACACCATATATTTT	CASSEGDSGNTIYF